This T cell receptor (beta chain) is drawn from a study of blood T cell repertoires in COVID-19. Looking at the study overall: Sites across the United States, Italy and Spain contributed samples from acute and convalescent COVID-19. PBMCs, B-cell-depleted T cells, or T cells were the source of the cDNA or gDNA that made up the material.

This table comes from immunoSEQ multiplex PCR, and its TCRdb copy is limited to in-frame clones, with some not included. The sample lists tens of thousands of clones, approximately 86% occurring once. V shed 5 bases, J shed 5 bases, and the junction held 5 bases outside the gene matches. The CDR3 has 15 amino acids. The germline V gene has CDR1 SGHVS and CDR2 FNYEAQ. Material: peripheral blood. This sequence originates from a middle-aged man with active COVID-19. The chain recombines TRBV7-6 with TRBJ2-7; 14 nucleotides line up with TRBD2. CDR3 sequence: CASSVGTSGSNEQYF. CDR3 in DNA: TGTGCCAGCAGCGTAGGGACTAGCGGGAGCAACGAGCAGTACTTC.